One and the same sample provided the 8 T cell receptor beta chains below, sequenced in a study of T cell responses to AZD1222 COVID-19 vaccine. The repertoire was sequenced with immunoSEQ multiplex PCR; TCRdb's copy has only in-frame clones and lacks some. The table records over 150,000 clones, around 90% of them present only once. This specimen consisted of peripheral blood, obtained on day 0 of MenACWY control vaccination. The receptors come from an adult in good health.

The V call is TRBV29-1, the J call TRBJ2-7; the match to TRBD1 covers 11 bases. The CDR3 sequence is 13 residues long. The junction had 6 bases not matched to a gene; V was cut back by 5 bases and J by 6 bases. CDR1 SQVTM and CDR2 ANQGSEA come from the germline V gene. The CDR3 DNA reads TGCAGCGTTACCGGGACAGGGGGTGGCGAGCAGTACTTC. This codes for CSVTGTGGGEQYF.

This clone showed up just once. The V call is TRBV24-1, the J call TRBJ2-2; 8 positions match TRBD1. Losses at the gene ends were 8 bases for V and 1 base for J; bases not matched to a gene: 5. Germline lookup yields CDR1 KGHDR and CDR2 SFDVKD. This CDR3 has 15 residues. The CDR3 loop reads CATKGTGVNTGELFF. CDR3 DNA: TGTGCCACCAAAGGGACAGGAGTGAACACCGGGGAGCTGTTTTTT.

CDR3 sequence reads: CATRTGGNYGYTF. The DNA for the CDR3 is TGTGCCACCCGGACAGGGGGTAACTATGGCTACACCTTC. The rearrangement links TRBV19 to TRBJ1-2; 10 nucleotides line up with TRBD1. The CDR3 extends over 13 amino acids. Germline values: CDR1 LNHDA, CDR2 SQIVND (reference sequence). Trimming at V came to 10 bases and at J to 1 base, leaving 3 bases not matched to a gene.

The chain couples TRBV11-3 to TRBJ1-3; possible D gene TRBD1, 6 bases. The CDR3 extends over 15 amino acids. V lost 3 bases and J lost 1, with 10 bases in between. The germline CDR1 and CDR2 sequences are SGHNT and YENEEA. CDR3 DNA: TGTGCCAGCAGCTTCAGGGGTTCATCTGGAAACACCATATATTTT. This codes for CASSFRGSSGNTIYF.

The chain joins TRBV3-1 (or the pseudogene TRBV3-2) to TRBJ2-7; a weak D match, TRBD2 (7 bases). V was clipped by 3 bases and J by 4 bases, with 19 bases between them. The CDR3 contains 16 residues. CDR1 and CDR2 from the germline V gene are LGHDT and YNNKEL (reference sequence). CDR3 bases: TGTGCCAGCAGCCAGAGGGGGGGCCTCCCGCGGTACGAGCAGTACTTC. Its protein product is CASSQRGGLPRYEQYF.

The V and J genes are TRBV19 and TRBJ2-6; 14 bases map to TRBD2. Germline CDR1 is LNHDA and CDR2 is SQIVND (reference sequence). V lost 3 bases, J lost 0 bases, and 7 bases stayed unmatched. CDR3 length equals 20 residues. The CDR3 reads CASSIRGLAGASSGANVLTF. CDR3 nucleotide sequence: TGTGCCAGTAGTATTAGGGGACTAGCGGGGGCTTCCTCTGGGGCCAACGTCCTGACTTTC.

CDR3 amino acids: CASSRSSGDNEQFF. The CDR3 coding sequence is TGTGCCAGCAGCCGCAGTAGCGGCGACAATGAGCAGTTCTTC. This chain links TRBV4-2 with TRBJ2-1; possibly TRBD2 for D (6 bases). With 4 bases removed from V and 5 bases from J, the gap between germline ends came to 12 bases. The CDR3 sequence is 14 residues long. CDR1 and CDR2 from the germline V gene are LGHNA and YNFKEQ.

V usage is TRBV6-5 and J usage is TRBJ2-7; the D gene is possibly TRBD1 (7 bases). This CDR3 comprises 13 residues. Trimming removed 10 bases at V and 3 bases at J, with 16 bases between. Germline V lookup: CDR1 MNHEY, CDR2 SVGAGI. Here the CDR3 reads CATARGVDYEQYF. The CDR3 DNA sequence: TGTGCCACTGCCAGGGGGGTCGACTACGAGCAGTACTTC.